The 11 T cell receptor beta chains in this list originate from one sample, sequenced in a study of beta chain features in type 1 diabetes. Study results and limitations: All four CD4+ subsets from Type 1 diabetes patients carried moderately but significantly shorter TCRB CDR3s.

Their specific antigens are unknown. Reverse transcribing all isolated RNA meant expressed TCRB transcripts were sequenced. Libraries were prepared by immunoSEQ multiplex PCR; TCRdb keeps only in-frame clonotypes and omits some of them. The profile shows 600,000 or so clones, roughly an eighth of them singletons. The source material was naive CD4+ T cells from blood. The receptors derive from a young man with type 1 diabetes.

This clone appeared a few times. J is TRBJ2-1 and V is TRBV10-3; D tentatively fits TRBD1 or TRBD2 (5 bases each). Trimming pared 3 bases from V and 6 bases from J, leaving 15 bases between. The CDR3 has 15 residues. Germline V gene sequence: CDR1 ENHRY, CDR2 SYGVKD. CDR3 coding DNA: TGTGCCATCAGTGAAGGGCCGGGGCGAATCAATGAGCAGTTCTTC. This sequence encodes CAISEGPGRINEQFF.

The V and J genes are TRBV5-4 and TRBJ2-2; a possible D gene is TRBD2 (6 bases). V lost 2 bases and J 1 base, leaving 9 bases between the germline ends. The CDR3 is made up of 15 amino acids. Per the germline V gene, CDR1 is SGHNT and CDR2 is YYREEE (reference sequence). The chain's CDR3 is CASSFGGENTGELFF. The CDR3 DNA sequence: TGTGCCAGCAGCTTTGGCGGGGAGAACACCGGGGAGCTGTTTTTT.

The V and J genes are TRBV4-2 and TRBJ1-6; D is possibly TRBD1 (5 bases). Trimming shortened V by 0 bases and J by 8 bases, and 11 bases separated the two germline ends. The CDR3 spans 15 residues. In germline, CDR1 is LGHNA, CDR2 YNFKEQ. CDR3 protein: CASSQDGRVDSPLHF. CDR3 DNA sequence: TGTGCCAGCAGCCAAGACGGCAGGGTTGATTCACCCCTCCACTTT.

This rearrangement joins TRBV7-2 to TRBJ2-3; D gene uncertain. Germline V gene lookup returns CDR1 SGHTA and CDR2 FQGNSA. The V end lost 0 bases, the J end lost 0 bases, and 4 bases lay between the germline ends. The CDR3 consists of 14 residues. The CDR3 loop is CASSLAYSTDTQYF. CDR3 DNA sequence: TGTGCCAGCAGCTTAGCATATAGCACAGATACGCAGTATTTT.

This clone was observed a handful of times. V is TRBV6-6 and J is TRBJ2-6, with D possibly being TRBD1 (6 bases). The CDR3 spans 16 residues. With 5 bases removed from V and 0 bases from J, the gap between germline ends came to 11 bases. Germline assignment: CDR1 MNHNY and CDR2 SVGAGI (reference sequence). As DNA, the CDR3 is TGTGCCAGCAGTGGGACACAGAGCTCTGGGGCCAACGTCCTGACTTTC. It translates to CASSGTQSSGANVLTF.

The chain links TRBV9 to TRBJ2-2; no clear D gene. The germline V gene has CDR1 SGDLS and CDR2 YYNGEE. Between the trimmed V and J ends, which lost 4 bases and 5 bases, there was a span of 15 bases. The CDR3 runs 15 residues. The CDR3, as DNA: TGTGCCAGCAGCCCATCGGCAGGCTCTACCGGGGAGCTGTTTTTT. This codes for CASSPSAGSTGELFF. The whole variable domain, filled in from reference TRBV9 and TRBJ2-2, reads DSGVTQTPKHLITATGQRVTLRCSPRSGDLSVYWYQQSLDQGLQFLIQYYNGEERAKGNILERFSAQQFPDLHSELNLSSLELGDSALYFCASSPSAGSTGELFFGEGSRLTVL.

This clone was observed a few times. The chain employs TRBV14 and TRBJ1-3, with no clear D. The V gene's germline CDR1 is SGHDN and CDR2 FVKESK. The CDR3 has 15 residues. V lost 4 bases and J lost 4, with 14 bases in between. The CDR3 bases are TGTGCCAGCAGCCGCTTCCAGGCGTTCGGAAACACCATATATTTT. The encoded protein is CASSRFQAFGNTIYF. The variable domain in full, completed from reference TRBV14 and TRBJ1-3, reads EAGVTQFPSHSVIEKGQTVTLRCDPISGHDNLYWYRRVMGKEIKFLLHFVKESKQDESGMPNNRFLAERTGGTYSTLKVQPAELEDSGVYFCASSRFQAFGNTIYFGEGSWLTVV.

CDR3 in amino acids: CSAGQLNYGYTF. The DNA for the CDR3 is TGCAGCGCGGGACAGTTGAACTATGGCTACACCTTC. This rearrangement joins TRBV29-1 to TRBJ1-2; 7 nucleotides align to TRBD1. V dropped 7 bases and J dropped 2; count of bases not matched to a gene: 4. CDR3 length equals 12 residues. Per germline, CDR1 SQVTM and CDR2 ANQGSEA.

In this sample, this clone turned up a few times. The chain links TRBV7-9 to TRBJ2-5, with 10 bases identical to TRBD1. Per the germline V gene, CDR1 is SEHNR and CDR2 is FQNEAQ (reference sequence). The CDR3 is 15 amino acids. After removal of 5 bases from V and 4 bases from J, the junction contained 7 bases not matched to a gene. The CDR3 spells CASSARQGAGETQYF. The CDR3 nucleotides read TGTGCCAGCAGCGCCCGACAGGGGGCTGGAGAGACCCAGTACTTC.

This clone was seen a few times. The rearrangement links TRBV2 to TRBJ1-6, with D unclear. There are 12 residues in the CDR3. Trimming left V 2 bases short and J 10 bases short, with 6 bases between. Germline V CDR1 and CDR2: SNHLY, FYNNEI. In nucleotides, the CDR3 is TGTGCCAGCAGTGAATTGTACTCACCCCTCCACTTT. It specifies CASSELYSPLHF.

This sequence joins TRBV5-4 and TRBJ2-1; D unresolved. The germline V gene has CDR1 SGHNT and CDR2 YYREEE (reference sequence). V was pared by 0 bases and J by 9 bases, with 13 bases between. This CDR3 is built from 14 residues. The CDR3, as DNA: TGTGCCAGCAGCTTGGTCGAGCCTACGGGTGAGCAGTTCTTC. Its protein is CASSLVEPTGEQFF.